These 22 T cell receptor beta chains were sequenced from one sample in a study of cytomegalovirus exposure and HLA in healthy donors. Sequenced by immunoSEQ multiplex PCR; TCRdb stores in-frame clones only, minus some. Of some 160,000 clones in the sample, approximately 90% were seen once. The sequencing sample was made of PBMCs. All receptors derive from a man aged 18-30 years in good health and CMV-seronegative.

The gene calls are TRBV13 and TRBJ2-2; D is unclear. This CDR3 is 15 amino acids long. Per germline, CDR1 PRHDT and CDR2 FYEKMQ (reference sequence). Trimming removed 5 bases at V and 0 bases at J, with 10 bases between. The CDR3 nucleotides read TGTGCCAGCAGCAAATGGGCCGCGAACACCGGGGAGCTGTTTTTT. Translating it yields CASSKWAANTGELFF. The whole variable domain, filled in from reference TRBV13 and TRBJ2-2, reads AAGVIQSPRHLIKEKRETATLKCYPIPRHDTVYWYQQGPGQDPQFLISFYEKMQSDKGSIPDRFSAQQFSDYHSELNMSSLELGDSALYFCASSKWAANTGELFFGEGSRLTVL.

The J gene is TRBJ2-5, the V gene TRBV6-6; TRBD2 matches at 10 bases. The CDR3 totals 14 residues. J gave up 4 bases and V 5 bases, and 4 bases lay outside the gene matches. Germline values: CDR1 MNHNY, CDR2 SVGAGI (reference sequence). CDR3 in DNA: TGTGCCAGCAGTAAGCGGGGGGGCCCAGAGACCCAGTACTTC. Translation gives CASSKRGGPETQYF.

This rearrangement joins TRBV14 to TRBJ2-3, with 9 bases that match TRBD2. V lost 0 bases, J lost 4 bases, and 8 bases stayed unmatched. CDR1 and CDR2 (germline): SGHDN, FVKESK. CDR3 length: 17 amino acids. CDR3 region: CASSQDNAGGEADTQYF. CDR3 DNA: TGTGCCAGCAGCCAAGATAATGCGGGGGGGGAGGCAGATACGCAGTATTTT.

V gene TRBV9 combines with J gene TRBJ2-3; D is unclear. Trimming cost V 0 bases and J 6 bases, with 14 bases left between them. This CDR3 is 15 amino acids long. Germline V gives CDR1 SGDLS, CDR2 YYNGEE. The CDR3, as DNA: TGTGCCAGCAGCGTAGATTTGAGTTCGTCGGATACGCAGTATTTT. Its protein is CASSVDLSSSDTQYF.

The V call is TRBV9, the J call TRBJ1-4, with a possible D match to TRBD1 (5 bases). Germline V CDR1 and CDR2: SGDLS, YYNGEE. Trimming pared 7 bases from V and 7 bases from J, leaving 11 bases between. The length of the CDR3 is 12 residues. CDR3: CASHGGFEKLFF. CDR3 DNA: TGTGCCAGCCACGGGGGTTTTGAAAAACTGTTTTTT.

V is TRBV9 and J is TRBJ2-5; TRBD2 matches 7 bases. The CDR3 totals 16 residues. CDR1 is SGDLS, CDR2 YYNGEE, per germline. V gave up 5 bases and J gave up 2 bases; unmatched junction bases: 12. CDR3: CASSRSPASGQETQYF. The CDR3 DNA reads TGTGCCAGCAGTAGATCGCCGGCTAGCGGACAAGAGACCCAGTACTTC. The complete variable domain, with remaining parts taken from reference TRBV9 and TRBJ2-5, reads DSGVTQTPKHLITATGQRVTLRCSPRSGDLSVYWYQQSLDQGLQFLIQYYNGEERAKGNILERFSAQQFPDLHSELNLSSLELGDSALYFCASSRSPASGQETQYFGPGTRLLVL.

CDR3 sequence (DNA): TGCGCCAGCAGCTTCCGGGGAAAGCGGCTCACCGGGGAGCTGTTTTTT. It translates to CASSFRGKRLTGELFF. J is TRBJ2-2 and V is TRBV5-1; tentatively, D is TRBD2 (5 bases). The CDR3 runs to 16 residues. Per the germline V gene, CDR1 is SGHRS and CDR2 is YFSETQ. V was shortened by 2 bases and J by 4 bases, with 15 bases between the two germline ends.

The chain employs TRBV6-6 and TRBJ2-3, with 10 nucleotides matching TRBD1. Germline CDR1 and CDR2: MNHNY and SVGAGI (reference sequence). The J segment lost 4 bases and the V segment lost 6 bases, leaving 10 bases of the junction unmatched. CDR3 length equals 16 residues. The CDR3 coding sequence is TGTGCCAGCAGCCACCGGGACAGGGGTTGGGCAGATACGCAGTATTTT. This codes for CASSHRDRGWADTQYF.

J is TRBJ1-1 and V is TRBV18, with 10 nucleotides matching TRBD1. CDR1 KGHSH and CDR2 LQKENI come from the germline V gene. CDR3 length: 18 residues. J gave up 1 base and V 4 bases, and 12 bases lay outside the gene matches. The chain's CDR3 is CASSRDWDRGSWNTEAFF. Here the CDR3 DNA reads TGTGCCAGCTCACGTGATTGGGACAGGGGAAGTTGGAACACTGAAGCTTTCTTT.

CDR3: CASSPTLAGVSEQFF. DNA of the CDR3: TGTGCCAGCAGCCCAACCTTAGCGGGAGTCAGTGAGCAGTTCTTC. The rearrangement joins TRBV4-2 to TRBJ2-1; 9 bases map to TRBD2. The CDR3 is made up of 15 amino acids. Germline CDR1 and CDR2: LGHNA and YNFKEQ. The J segment lost 9 bases and the V segment lost 4 bases, leaving 10 bases of the junction unmatched.

The chain uses TRBV7-6 and TRBJ2-1; perhaps TRBD2 as D (5 bases). The CDR3 is 16 residues long. CDR1 is SGHVS and CDR2 is FNYEAQ in the germline V gene. Trimming took 4 bases from V and 4 from J, leaving 17 bases between them. For the CDR3, the DNA is TGTGCCAGCAGCTCAGAAGCGGACCCGAGGTACAATGAGCAGTTCTTC. Residues: CASSSEADPRYNEQFF.

This chain connects TRBV9 to TRBJ1-2; 8 nucleotides line up with TRBD1. Germline assignment: CDR1 SGDLS and CDR2 YYNGEE. This CDR3 has 17 residues. V was clipped by 2 bases and J by 2 bases; unmatched bases: 11. The CDR3 coding sequence is TGTGCCAGCAGCGTCTCAGGGGGCGCGGAATACAACTATGGCTACACCTTC. Amino acid sequence: CASSVSGGAEYNYGYTF.

CDR3 in amino acids: CTSSRVVVLAVVGTQYF. CDR3 DNA: TGCACCAGCAGCCGCGTCGTGGTTCTAGCGGTGGTTGGGACCCAGTACTTC. V gene TRBV1 combines with J gene TRBJ2-5; the DNA was not compared with TRBD2, the D call given in the table. TRBV1 is described as a pseudogene. The CDR3 consists of 17 residues.

The chain uses TRBV10-3 and TRBJ1-1, with 8 bases lining up with TRBD1. The CDR3 has 13 amino acids. The germline gives CDR1 ENHRY, CDR2 SYGVKD. J gave up 7 bases and V 6 bases, and 7 bases lay outside the gene matches. In DNA form, the CDR3 reads TGTGCCATCAGAACGACAGGGGTGGATGAAGCTTTCTTT. Protein product: CAIRTTGVDEAFF.

This chain connects TRBV5-1 to TRBJ1-4; D remains unclear. V lost 2 bases to trimming and J lost 7 bases, with 18 bases between them. The CDR3 runs 16 residues. Per the germline V gene, CDR1 is SGHRS and CDR2 is YFSETQ. The CDR3 nucleotides are TGCGCCAGCAGCTTACGTGGTAGCAGATCTACTGAAAAACTGTTTTTT. It yields the protein CASSLRGSRSTEKLFF.

This chain uses TRBV25-1 with TRBJ2-4; a weak D match, TRBD2 (5 bases). Germline CDR1 MGHDK, CDR2 SYGVNS. The CDR3 has 14 residues. V gave up 0 bases and J gave up 9 bases, with 12 bases separating them. In nucleotides, the CDR3 is TGTGCCAGCAGTGAATACCGGGGTTCGCGCATTCAGTACTTC. This translates into CASSEYRGSRIQYF.

This clone occurred a few times. The genes are TRBV9 and TRBJ1-2, with 8 bases identical to TRBD1. V trimming: 0 bases; J trimming: 2 bases; junction bases outside the gene matches: 3. CDR3 length equals 15 residues. The germline CDR1 and CDR2 sequences are SGDLS and YYNGEE. DNA for the CDR3: TGTGCCAGCAGCGTAGGTTCAGGGGGCAACTATGGCTACACCTTC. This gives the protein CASSVGSGGNYGYTF.

The V call is TRBV19, the J call TRBJ1-1, with a weak D call TRBD1 (5 bases). The CDR3 length is 14 residues. The V end lost 5 bases, the J end lost 1 base, and 11 bases lay between the germline ends. Germline-derived CDR1 and CDR2 are LNHDA and SQIVND (reference sequence). CDR3 DNA: TGTGCCAGTAGTCCCGACAGACGGAACACTGAAGCTTTCTTT. It encodes CASSPDRRNTEAFF. Full variable domain (rest looked up from reference TRBV19 and TRBJ1-1): DGGITQSPKYLFRKEGQNVTLSCEQNLNHDAMYWYRQDPGQGLRLIYYSQIVNDFQKGDIAEGYSVSREKKESFPLTVTSAQKNPTAFYLCASSPDRRNTEAFFGQGTRLTVV.

The CDR3 loop is CATKESGTGPYEQYF. CDR3 in DNA: TGTGCCACCAAGGAATCTGGGACAGGTCCCTACGAGCAGTACTTC. The rearrangement uses TRBV15 and TRBJ2-7, with 8 nucleotides matching TRBD1. The CDR3 contains 15 residues. The V gene's germline CDR1 is LNHNV and CDR2 YYDKDF (reference sequence). J gave up 2 bases and V 7 bases, and 10 bases lay outside the gene matches.

The chain has TRBV9 and TRBJ2-2; 11 nucleotides align to TRBD2. Germline trimming cut 1 base from V and 6 bases from J; bases unmatched to any gene: 2. This CDR3 is 15 amino acids long. From germline, CDR1 is SGDLS and CDR2 YYNGEE. This CDR3 is CASSVSSGRSGELFF. The CDR3 bases are TGTGCCAGCAGCGTATCTAGCGGGAGGTCCGGGGAGCTGTTTTTT.

This chain joins TRBV12-5 and TRBJ2-5; 7 nucleotides match TRBD2. The CDR3 totals 15 residues. Germline values: CDR1 LGHNT, CDR2 FRNRAP. Losses at the gene ends were 0 bases for V and 4 bases for J; bases not matched to a gene: 5. The CDR3 sequence is CASGLVQGGRETQYF. The CDR3, as DNA: TGTGCTAGTGGTTTGGTTCAGGGAGGGCGAGAGACCCAGTACTTC.

The rearrangement links TRBV9 to TRBJ2-3; D remains ambiguous. The V gene's germline CDR1 is SGDLS and CDR2 YYNGEE. The CDR3 spans 14 residues. The ends were cut back, 3 bases at V and 2 bases at J, with 10 bases in the middle. The CDR3 nucleotides are TGTGCCAGCAGCGCCCGCGGTACCACAGATACGCAGTATTTT. Protein sequence: CASSARGTTDTQYF.